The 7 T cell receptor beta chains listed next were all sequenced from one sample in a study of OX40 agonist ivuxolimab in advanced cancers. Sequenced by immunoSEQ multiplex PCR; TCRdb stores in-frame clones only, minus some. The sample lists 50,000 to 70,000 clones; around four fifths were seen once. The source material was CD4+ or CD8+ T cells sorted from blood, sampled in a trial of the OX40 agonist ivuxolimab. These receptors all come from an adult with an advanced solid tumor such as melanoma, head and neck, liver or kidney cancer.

CDR3 residues: CASGVTSGADNEQFF. The CDR3 DNA sequence: TGTGCCAGCGGCGTGACTAGCGGGGCCGACAATGAGCAGTTCTTC. V gene TRBV11-2 combines with J gene TRBJ2-1, with 11 bases lining up with TRBD2. Germline CDR1 is SGHAT and CDR2 is FQNNGV. The CDR3 has 15 amino acids. The ends lost 8 bases at V and 5 bases at J; junction bases unmatched: 8.

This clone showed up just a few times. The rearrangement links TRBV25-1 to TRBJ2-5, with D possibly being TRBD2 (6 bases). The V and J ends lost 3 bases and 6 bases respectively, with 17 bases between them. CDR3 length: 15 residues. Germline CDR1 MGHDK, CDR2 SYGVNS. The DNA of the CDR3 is TGTGCCAGCAGTGAGTTTGGGCGGGAACTTCAGACCCAGTACTTC. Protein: CASSEFGRELQTQYF.

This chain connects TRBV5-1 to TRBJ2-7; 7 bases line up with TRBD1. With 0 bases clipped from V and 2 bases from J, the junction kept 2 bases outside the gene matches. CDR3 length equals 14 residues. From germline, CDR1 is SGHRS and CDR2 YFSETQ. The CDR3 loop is CASSLEQGPYEQYF. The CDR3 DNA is TGCGCCAGCAGCTTGGAACAGGGGCCCTACGAGCAGTACTTC.

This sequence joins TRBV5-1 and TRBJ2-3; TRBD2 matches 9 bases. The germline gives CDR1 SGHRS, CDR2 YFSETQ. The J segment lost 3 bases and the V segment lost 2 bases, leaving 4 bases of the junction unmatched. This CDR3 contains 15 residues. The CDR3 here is CASSFGTSFTDTQYF. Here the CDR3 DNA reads TGCGCCAGCAGCTTCGGGACTAGCTTTACAGATACGCAGTATTTT.

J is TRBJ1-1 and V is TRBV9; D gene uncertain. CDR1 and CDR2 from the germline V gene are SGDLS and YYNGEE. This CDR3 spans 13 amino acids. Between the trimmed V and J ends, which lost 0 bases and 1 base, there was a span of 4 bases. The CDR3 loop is CASSVVPNTEAFF. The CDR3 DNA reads TGTGCCAGCAGCGTAGTGCCGAACACTGAAGCTTTCTTT.

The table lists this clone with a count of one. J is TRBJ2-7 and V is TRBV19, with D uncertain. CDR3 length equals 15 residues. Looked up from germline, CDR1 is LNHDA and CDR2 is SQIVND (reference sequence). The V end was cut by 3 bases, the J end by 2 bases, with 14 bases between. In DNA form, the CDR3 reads TGTGCCAGTAGTATTCAGATCTATAAGCCCTACGAGCAGTACTTC. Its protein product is CASSIQIYKPYEQYF. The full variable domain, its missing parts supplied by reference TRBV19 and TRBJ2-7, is DGGITQSPKYLFRKEGQNVTLSCEQNLNHDAMYWYRQDPGQGLRLIYYSQIVNDFQKGDIAEGYSVSREKKESFPLTVTSAQKNPTAFYLCASSIQIYKPYEQYFGPGTRLTVT.

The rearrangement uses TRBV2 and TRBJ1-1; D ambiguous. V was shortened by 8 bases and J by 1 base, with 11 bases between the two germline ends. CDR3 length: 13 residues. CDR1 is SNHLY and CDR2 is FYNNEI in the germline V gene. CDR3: CASHPHRNTEAFF. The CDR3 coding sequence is TGTGCCAGCCACCCACATAGGAACACTGAAGCTTTCTTT.